Below, one T cell receptor beta chain is given with its context. Clones were sequenced by immunoSEQ multiplex PCR, and TCRdb holds only the in-frame ones, with some missing. The data hold hundreds of thousands of clones, with 80% to 90% observed a single time. Deletions cut 1 base from V and 4 bases from J, with 5 bases between. The CDR3 is made up of 13 amino acids. Germline loops: CDR1 LGHDT, CDR2 YNNKEL (reference sequence). In terms of age and location, participants ranged from roughly 18 to 90 years and lived in about two dozen US areas. Among Cohort 3 donors, those recovered had two negative PCRs, clearance, or symptom resolution. This record comes from a study of blood T cell repertoires in COVID-19.

This clonotype was sampled from a woman aged 18-29 years who had recovered from COVID-19. The sample was PBMCs or T cells enriched from blood (not recorded which). This chain joins TRBV3-1 (or the pseudogene TRBV3-2) and TRBJ1-3; no firm D call. CDR3 loop: CASSQVEGNTIYF. DNA for the CDR3: TGTGCCAGCAGCCAAGTCGAGGGAAACACCATATATTTT.